Sequencing of this T cell receptor (beta chain) was carried out in a study of blood T cells in healthy people across ages. The study's findings and limits: Estimated diversity across one million T cells was deemed an underestimate. What prevented conclusive comparison of naive and antigen-experienced cells was that PBMCs were unsorted.

A J-beta primer mix and a sample-barcoded 5' primer were used in a second PCR of roughly 7 to 12 cycles. TCRdb independently ran MiXCR on the 5' RACE reads; one entry per CDR3 protein. Of fewer than 1,000,000 distinct CDR3 sequences listed, around 45% are singletons. Concerning this clonotype: Its antigen is undetermined. Relative to the germline gene, one junction end is altered; a read error may explain this.

The CDR3 covers 14 residues. Germline V CDR1 and CDR2: SGHDT, YYEEEE. The sequence derives from an elderly man in good health. The rearrangement joins TRBV5-6 to TRBJ1-2, with TRBD1 matching 7 bases. Specimen: blood. As DNA, the CDR3 is TGTGCCGGCAGCTTGGATGACAGGGCCCATGGCTACACCTTC. The encoded protein is CAGSLDDRAHGYTF.